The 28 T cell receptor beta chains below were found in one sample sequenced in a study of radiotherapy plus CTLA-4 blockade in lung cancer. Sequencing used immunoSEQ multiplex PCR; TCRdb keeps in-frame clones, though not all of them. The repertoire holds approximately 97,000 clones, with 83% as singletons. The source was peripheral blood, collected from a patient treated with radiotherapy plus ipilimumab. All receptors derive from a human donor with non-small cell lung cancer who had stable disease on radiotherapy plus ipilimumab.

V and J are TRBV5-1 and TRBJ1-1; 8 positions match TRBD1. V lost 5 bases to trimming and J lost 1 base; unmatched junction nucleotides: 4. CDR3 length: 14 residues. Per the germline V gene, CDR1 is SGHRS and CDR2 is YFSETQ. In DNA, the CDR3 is TGCGCCAGCAGTGACAGGGGCCAGAACACTGAAGCTTTCTTT. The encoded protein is CASSDRGQNTEAFF.

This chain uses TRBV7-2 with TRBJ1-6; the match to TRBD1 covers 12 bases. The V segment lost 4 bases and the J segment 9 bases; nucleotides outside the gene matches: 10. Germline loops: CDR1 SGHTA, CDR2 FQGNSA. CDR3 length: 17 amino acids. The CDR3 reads CASSSSGGTGGGSPLHF. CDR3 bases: TGTGCCAGCAGCTCAAGTGGGGGGACAGGGGGCGGTTCACCCCTCCACTTT.

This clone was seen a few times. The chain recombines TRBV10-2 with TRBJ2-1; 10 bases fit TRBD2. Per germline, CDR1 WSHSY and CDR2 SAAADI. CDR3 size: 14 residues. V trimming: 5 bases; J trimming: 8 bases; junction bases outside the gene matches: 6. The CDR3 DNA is TGCGCCAGCAGTTGGGCTAGCGGGGGTGATGAGCAGTTCTTC. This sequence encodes CASSWASGGDEQFF.

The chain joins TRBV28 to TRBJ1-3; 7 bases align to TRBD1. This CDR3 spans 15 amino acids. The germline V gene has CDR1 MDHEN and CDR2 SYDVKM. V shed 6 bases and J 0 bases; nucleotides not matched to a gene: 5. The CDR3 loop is CASRRGQSSGNTIYF. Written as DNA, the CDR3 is TGTGCCAGCAGAAGGGGACAGAGCTCTGGAAACACCATATATTTT. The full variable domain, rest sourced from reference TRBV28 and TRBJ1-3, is DVKVTQSSRYLVKRTGEKVFLECVQDMDHENMFWYRQDPGLGLRLIYFSYDVKMKEKGDIPEGYSVSREKKERFSLILESASTNQTSMYLCASRRGQSSGNTIYFGEGSWLTVV.

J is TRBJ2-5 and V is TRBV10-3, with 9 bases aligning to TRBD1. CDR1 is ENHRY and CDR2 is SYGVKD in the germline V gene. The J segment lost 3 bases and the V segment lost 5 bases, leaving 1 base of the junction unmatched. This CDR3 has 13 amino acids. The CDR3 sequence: CAISRDREETQYF. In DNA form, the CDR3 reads TGTGCCATCAGTCGGGACAGGGAAGAGACCCAGTACTTC.

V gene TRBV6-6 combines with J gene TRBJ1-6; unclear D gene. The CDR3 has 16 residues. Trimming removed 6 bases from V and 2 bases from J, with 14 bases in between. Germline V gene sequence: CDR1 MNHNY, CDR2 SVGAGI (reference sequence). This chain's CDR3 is CASSFTDTAYNSPLHF. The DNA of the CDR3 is TGTGCCAGCAGCTTTACCGACACCGCCTATAATTCACCCCTCCACTTT.

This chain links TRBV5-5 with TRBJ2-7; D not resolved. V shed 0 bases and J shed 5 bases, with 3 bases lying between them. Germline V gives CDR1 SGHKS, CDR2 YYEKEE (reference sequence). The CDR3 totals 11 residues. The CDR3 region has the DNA TGTGCCAGCAGCTTGGAGGACGAGCAGTACTTC. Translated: CASSLEDEQYF. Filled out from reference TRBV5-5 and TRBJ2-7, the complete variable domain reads DAGVTQSPTHLIKTRGQQVTLRCSPISGHKSVSWYQQVLGQGPQFIFQYYEKEERGRGNFPDRFSARQFPNYSSELNVNALLLGDSALYLCASSLEDEQYFGPGTRLTVT.

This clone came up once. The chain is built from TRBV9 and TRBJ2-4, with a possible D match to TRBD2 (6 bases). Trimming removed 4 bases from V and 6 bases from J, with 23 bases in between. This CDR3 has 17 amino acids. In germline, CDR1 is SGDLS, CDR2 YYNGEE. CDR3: CASSPQLAARGVNIQYF. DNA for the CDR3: TGTGCCAGCAGCCCCCAACTAGCCGCACGGGGTGTAAACATTCAGTACTTC. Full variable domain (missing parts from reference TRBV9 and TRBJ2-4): DSGVTQTPKHLITATGQRVTLRCSPRSGDLSVYWYQQSLDQGLQFLIQYYNGEERAKGNILERFSAQQFPDLHSELNLSSLELGDSALYFCASSPQLAARGVNIQYFGAGTRLSVL.

CDR3 nucleotides: TGCGCCAGCAGCCCCGTACAGTTTTATGGCTACACCTTC. Its translation: CASSPVQFYGYTF. The gene calls are TRBV5-1 and TRBJ1-2; D is ambiguous. Germline V gene lookup returns CDR1 SGHRS and CDR2 YFSETQ. Deletions cut 4 bases from V and 5 bases from J, with 12 bases between. This CDR3 is 13 amino acids long.

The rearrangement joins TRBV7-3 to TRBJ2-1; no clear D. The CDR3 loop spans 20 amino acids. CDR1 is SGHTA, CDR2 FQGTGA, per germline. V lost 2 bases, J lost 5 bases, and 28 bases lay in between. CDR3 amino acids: CASSLQSVSRTPLENNEQFF. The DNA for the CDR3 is TGTGCCAGCAGCTTACAAAGCGTGAGTCGGACCCCTCTAGAAAACAATGAGCAGTTCTTC. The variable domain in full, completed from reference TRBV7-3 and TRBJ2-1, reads GAGVSQTPSNKVTEKGKYVELRCDPISGHTALYWYRQSLGQGPEFLIYFQGTGAADDSGLPNDRFFAVRPEGSVSTLKIQRTERGDSAVYLCASSLQSVSRTPLENNEQFFGPGTRLTVL.

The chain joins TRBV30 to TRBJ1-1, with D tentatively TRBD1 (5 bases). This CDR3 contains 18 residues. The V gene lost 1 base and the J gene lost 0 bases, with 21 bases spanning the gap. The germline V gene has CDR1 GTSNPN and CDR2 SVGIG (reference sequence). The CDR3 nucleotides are TGTGCCTGGAGTGAAGGAAATGGACACTTGAGGATGAACACTGAAGCTTTCTTT. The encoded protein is CAWSEGNGHLRMNTEAFF.

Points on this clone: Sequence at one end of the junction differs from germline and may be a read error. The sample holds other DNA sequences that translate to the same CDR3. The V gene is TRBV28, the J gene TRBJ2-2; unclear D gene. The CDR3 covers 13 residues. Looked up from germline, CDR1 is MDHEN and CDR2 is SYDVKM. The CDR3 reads CASSIPLPGELFF. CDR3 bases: TGCGCCAGCAGTATTCCGTTACCCGGGGAGCTGTTTTTT.

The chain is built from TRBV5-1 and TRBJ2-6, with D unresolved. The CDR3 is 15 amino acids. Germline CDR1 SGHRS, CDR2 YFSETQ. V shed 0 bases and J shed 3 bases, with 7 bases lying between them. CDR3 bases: TGCGCCAGCAGCTTGGCCACCGGTGGGGCCAACGTCCTGACTTTC. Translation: CASSLATGGANVLTF.

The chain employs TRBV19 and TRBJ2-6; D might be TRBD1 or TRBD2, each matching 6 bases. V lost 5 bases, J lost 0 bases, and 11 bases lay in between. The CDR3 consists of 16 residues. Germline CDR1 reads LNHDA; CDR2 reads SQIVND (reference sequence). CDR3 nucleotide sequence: TGTGCCAGTAGTGCGGGACACAACTCTGGGGCCAACGTCCTGACTTTC. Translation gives CASSAGHNSGANVLTF.

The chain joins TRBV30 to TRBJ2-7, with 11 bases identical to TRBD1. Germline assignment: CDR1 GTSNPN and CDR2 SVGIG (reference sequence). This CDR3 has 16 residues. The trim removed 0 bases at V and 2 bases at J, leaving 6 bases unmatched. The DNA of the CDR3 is TGTGCCTGGAGTGTAGGGGGACAGGGGGAACCCTACGAGCAGTACTTC. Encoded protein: CAWSVGGQGEPYEQYF.

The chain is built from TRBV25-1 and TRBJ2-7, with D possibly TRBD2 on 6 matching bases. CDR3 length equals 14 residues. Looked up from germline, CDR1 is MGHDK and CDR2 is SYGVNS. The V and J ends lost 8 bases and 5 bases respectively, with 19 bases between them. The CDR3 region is CASAIAGRFNEQYF. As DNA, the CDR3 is TGTGCCAGCGCTATTGCGGGACGGTTCAACGAGCAGTACTTC.

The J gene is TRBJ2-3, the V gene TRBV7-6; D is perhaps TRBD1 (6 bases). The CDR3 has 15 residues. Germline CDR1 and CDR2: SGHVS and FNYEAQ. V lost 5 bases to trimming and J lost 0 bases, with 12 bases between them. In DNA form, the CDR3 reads TGTGCCAGCAGCCCAGACAGGTATAGCACAGATACGCAGTATTTT. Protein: CASSPDRYSTDTQYF.

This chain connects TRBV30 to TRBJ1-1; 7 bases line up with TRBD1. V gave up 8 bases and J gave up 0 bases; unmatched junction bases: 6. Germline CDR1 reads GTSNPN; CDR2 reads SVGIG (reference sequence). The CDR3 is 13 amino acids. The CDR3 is CAGTEHLNTEAFF. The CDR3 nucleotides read TGTGCCGGGACAGAACACTTGAACACTGAAGCTTTCTTT.

CDR3 in DNA: TGTGCCAGCAGTGAATATTCTTCCGGACAGGGAGGAGAGACCCAGTACTTC. Protein: CASSEYSSGQGGETQYF. The chain joins TRBV25-1 to TRBJ2-5, with TRBD1 identical over 8 bases. Losses at the gene ends were 0 bases for V and 4 bases for J; bases not matched to a gene: 10. The CDR3 is made up of 17 amino acids. Germline V lookup: CDR1 MGHDK, CDR2 SYGVNS.

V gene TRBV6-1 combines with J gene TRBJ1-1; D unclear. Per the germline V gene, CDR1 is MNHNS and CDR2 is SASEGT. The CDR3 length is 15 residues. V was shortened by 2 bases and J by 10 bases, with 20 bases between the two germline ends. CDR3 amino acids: CASSEILVRGGIAFF. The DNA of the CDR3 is TGTGCCAGCAGTGAAATCTTGGTTCGGGGAGGGATAGCTTTCTTT.

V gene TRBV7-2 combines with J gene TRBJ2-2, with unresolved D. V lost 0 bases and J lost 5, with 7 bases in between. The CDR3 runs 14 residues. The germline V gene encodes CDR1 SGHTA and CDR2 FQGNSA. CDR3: CASSLAGSTGELFF. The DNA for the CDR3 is TGTGCCAGCAGCTTAGCAGGGTCTACCGGGGAGCTGTTTTTT. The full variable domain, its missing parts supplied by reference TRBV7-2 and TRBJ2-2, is GAGVSQSPSNKVTEKGKDVELRCDPISGHTALYWYRQSLGQGLEFLIYFQGNSAPDKSGLPSDRFSAERTGGSVSTLTIQRTQQEDSAVYLCASSLAGSTGELFFGEGSRLTVL.

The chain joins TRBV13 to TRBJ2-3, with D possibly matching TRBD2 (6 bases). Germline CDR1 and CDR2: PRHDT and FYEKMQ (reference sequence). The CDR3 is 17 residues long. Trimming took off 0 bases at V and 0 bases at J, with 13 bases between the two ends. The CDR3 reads CASSLGGAGTSTDTQYF. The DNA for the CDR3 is TGTGCCAGCAGCTTAGGGGGTGCGGGGACCAGCACAGATACGCAGTATTTT. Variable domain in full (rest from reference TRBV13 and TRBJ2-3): AAGVIQSPRHLIKEKRETATLKCYPIPRHDTVYWYQQGPGQDPQFLISFYEKMQSDKGSIPDRFSAQQFSDYHSELNMSSLELGDSALYFCASSLGGAGTSTDTQYFGPGTRLTVL.

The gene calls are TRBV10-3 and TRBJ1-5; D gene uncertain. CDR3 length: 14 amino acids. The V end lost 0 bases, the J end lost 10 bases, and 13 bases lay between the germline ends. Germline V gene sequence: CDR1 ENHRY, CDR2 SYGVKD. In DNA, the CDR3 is TGTGCCATCAGTGAGTCGAAGGGAGGCACCCCCCAGCATTTT. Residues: CAISESKGGTPQHF.

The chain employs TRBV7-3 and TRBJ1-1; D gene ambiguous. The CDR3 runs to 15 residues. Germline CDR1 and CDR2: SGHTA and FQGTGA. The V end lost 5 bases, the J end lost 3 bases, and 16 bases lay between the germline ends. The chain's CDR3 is CASSAQKPGYTEAFF. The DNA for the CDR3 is TGTGCCAGCAGCGCGCAAAAGCCCGGCTACACTGAAGCTTTCTTT.

CDR3 DNA sequence: TGTGCCAGCAGCCCACCAGGGATGGTAGCGGGGCGTACCGGGGAGCTGTTTTTT. This codes for CASSPPGMVAGRTGELFF. The chain employs TRBV5-8 and TRBJ2-2; 8 positions agree with TRBD2. CDR1 is SGHTS, CDR2 YDEGEE, per germline. V lost 4 bases, J lost 5 bases, and 16 bases stayed unmatched. The CDR3 is 18 residues long.

CDR3 sequence reads: CASSYIARLHTEAFF. In DNA, the CDR3 is TGTGCCAGCAGTTACATTGCGCGCCTGCACACTGAAGCTTTCTTT. The chain has TRBV6-6 and TRBJ1-1; no reliable D call. This CDR3 is 15 amino acids long. CDR1 MNHNY and CDR2 SVGAGI come from the germline V gene (reference sequence). V was trimmed by 2 bases and J by 3 bases, leaving 13 bases between them.

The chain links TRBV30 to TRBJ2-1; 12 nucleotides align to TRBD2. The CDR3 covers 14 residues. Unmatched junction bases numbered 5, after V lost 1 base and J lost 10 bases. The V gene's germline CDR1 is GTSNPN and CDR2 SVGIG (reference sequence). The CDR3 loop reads CAWSALGLAGEQFF. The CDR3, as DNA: TGTGCCTGGAGTGCCCTTGGACTAGCGGGGGAGCAGTTCTTC.

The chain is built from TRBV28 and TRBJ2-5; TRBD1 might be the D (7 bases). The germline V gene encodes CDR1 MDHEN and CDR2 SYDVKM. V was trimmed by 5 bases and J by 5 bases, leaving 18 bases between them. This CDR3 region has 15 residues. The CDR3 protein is CASSGEDRLWETQYF. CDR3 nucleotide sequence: TGTGCCAGCAGTGGGGAGGACAGGCTATGGGAGACCCAGTACTTC. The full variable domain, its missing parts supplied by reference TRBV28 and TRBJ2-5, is DVKVTQSSRYLVKRTGEKVFLECVQDMDHENMFWYRQDPGLGLRLIYFSYDVKMKEKGDIPEGYSVSREKKERFSLILESASTNQTSMYLCASSGEDRLWETQYFGPGTRLLVL.